The rows below give T cell receptor beta chains drawn from one sample of a study of blood T cells in healthy people across ages. In TCRdb, the 5' RACE reads were re-called with MiXCR into one record per CDR3 protein. This table holds 350,000 to 450,000 distinct CDR3 sequences, over 45% found once. The specimen was blood. Receptors originate from a man aged 60 to 69 in good health. The CDR3 runs from the conserved cysteine through the conserved F or W. D genes are given only for firm matches. A row's size may be missing; if present it is once, few, many or a size class.

J: TRBJ1-2; size: NA; D: NA; V: TRBV9; CDR3: CASSVGRDPYGYTF; DNA: TGTGCCAGCAGCGTAGGGAGGGACCCCTATGGCTACACCTTC
J: TRBJ2-1; size: few; D: TRBD2; V: TRBV5-1; CDR3: CASSLGLAGFYNEQFF; DNA: TGCGCCAGCAGCTTGGGACTAGCGGGATTTTACAATGAGCAGTTCTTC
J: TRBJ2-7; size: many; D: NA; V: TRBV20-1; CDR3: CSAQRDMGYEQYF; DNA: TGCAGTGCTCAACGGGACATGGGTTACGAGCAGTACTTC
J: TRBJ2-7; size: NA; D: NA; V: TRBV5-1; CDR3: CASSSSGTPYEQYF; DNA: TGCGCCAGCAGCTCGTCCGGGACACCCTACGAGCAGTACTTC
J: TRBJ2-3; size: NA; D: TRBD1; V: TRBV20-1; CDR3: CSARSMGQGYGDTQYF; DNA: TGCAGTGCTAGATCCATGGGACAGGGTTACGGAGATACGCAGTATTTT
J: TRBJ2-6; size: NA; D: NA; V: TRBV27; CDR3: CASRQVGVSGANVLTF; DNA: TGTGCCAGCAGACAAGTGGGGGTCTCTGGGGCCAACGTCCTGACTTTC
J: TRBJ2-2; size: NA; D: NA; V: TRBV7-2; CDR3: CASSSGRTLTGELFF; DNA: TGTGCCAGCAGCTCCGGGCGGACTTTAACCGGGGAGCTGTTTTTT
J: TRBJ2-5; size: NA; D: NA; V: TRBV7-8; CDR3: CASSLAIDPWPGQSPETQYF; DNA: TGTGCCAGCAGCTTAGCGATCGACCCATGGCCGGGACAAAGTCCCGAGACCCAGTACTTC
J: TRBJ2-2; size: NA; D: NA; V: TRBV25-1; CDR3: CASSGQGIHGELFF; DNA: TGTGCCAGCAGTGGGCAGGGTATTCACGGGGAGCTGTTTTTT
J: TRBJ1-2; size: NA; D: NA; V: TRBV6-5; CDR3: CASSYAGGGYTF; DNA: TGTGCCAGCAGTTACGCGGGGGGTGGCTACACCTTC
J: TRBJ1-1; size: NA; D: NA; V: TRBV20-1; CDR3: CSAIKVPEAFF; DNA: TGCAGTGCCATAAAAGTCCCTGAAGCTTTCTTT
J: TRBJ1-6; size: NA; D: NA; V: TRBV3-1; CDR3: CASSQGFASYNSPLHF; DNA: TGTGCCAGCAGCCAAGGGTTCGCGTCCTATAATTCACCCCTCCACTTT
J: TRBJ2-6; size: few; D: NA; V: TRBV4-2; CDR3: CASSQGRSYSGANVLTF; DNA: TGTGCCAGCAGCCAAGGAAGGTCCTACTCTGGGGCCAACGTCCTGACTTTC
J: TRBJ2-7; size: NA; D: NA; V: TRBV12-3/TRBV12-4; CDR3: CASSFGSVEQYF; DNA: TGTGCCAGCAGTTTTGGCTCGGTCGAGCAGTACTTC
J: TRBJ2-7; size: NA; D: TRBD1; V: TRBV20-1; CDR3: CSTGTGDEQYF; DNA: TGCAGTACCGGGACAGGGGACGAGCAGTACTTC
J: TRBJ2-5; size: NA; D: TRBD2; V: TRBV20-1; CDR3: CSARPGLAEGETQYF; DNA: TGCAGTGCCCGACCGGGACTAGCGGAGGGAGAGACCCAGTACTTC
J: TRBJ2-1; size: many; D: TRBD2; V: TRBV4-2; CDR3: CASSHAGGGNEQFF; DNA: TGTGCCAGCAGCCATGCGGGCGGGGGCAATGAGCAGTTCTTC
J: TRBJ2-7; size: NA; D: TRBD1; V: TRBV3-1; CDR3: CASSPTGKDEQYF; DNA: TGTGCCAGCAGCCCGACAGGGAAGGACGAGCAGTACTTC
J: TRBJ2-3; size: many; D: NA; V: TRBV6-1; CDR3: CASSLSGWEDTQYF; DNA: TGTGCCAGCAGTCTTTCCGGGTGGGAAGATACGCAGTATTTT
J: TRBJ2-7; size: many; D: TRBD2; V: TRBV6-2/TRBV6-3; CDR3: CASNLAGSYEQYF; DNA: TGTGCCAGCAATTTAGCGGGGAGCTACGAGCAGTACTTC
J: TRBJ2-3; size: once; D: NA; V: TRBV7-3; CDR3: CASSLNPRGLRTDTQYF; DNA: TGTGCCAGCAGCTTAAACCCCAGGGGACTCCGCACAGATACGCAGTATTTT
J: TRBJ2-1; size: NA; D: NA; V: TRBV28; CDR3: CASSLLQNEQFF; DNA: TGTGCCAGCAGTTTGCTGCAAAATGAGCAGTTCTTC
J: TRBJ2-3; size: few; D: NA; V: TRBV18; CDR3: CASSPGSPATPDTQYF; DNA: TGTGCCAGCTCACCAGGAAGCCCCGCTACCCCAGATACGCAGTATTTT
J: TRBJ1-4; size: NA; D: NA; V: TRBV7-6; CDR3: CASSKGGVRNEKLFF; DNA: TGTGCCAGCAGCAAGGGGGGCGTCCGGAATGAAAAACTGTTTTTT
J: TRBJ1-2; size: NA; D: TRBD1; V: TRBV18; CDR3: CASAGGDYGYTF; DNA: TGTGCCAGCGCAGGGGGCGACTATGGCTACACCTTC
J: TRBJ2-3; size: NA; D: TRBD1; V: TRBV20-1; CDR3: CSARKLRTGGPDTQYF; DNA: TGCAGTGCTAGGAAACTGAGGACAGGGGGCCCAGATACGCAGTATTTT
J: TRBJ2-7; size: NA; D: NA; V: TRBV7-9; CDR3: CASSPLVQAYSYEQYF; DNA: TGTGCCAGCAGCCCTCTGGTCCAGGCCTACTCCTACGAGCAGTACTTC
J: TRBJ2-1; size: NA; D: TRBD2; V: TRBV6-2/TRBV6-3; CDR3: CASRVGLPYNEQFF; DNA: TGTGCCAGCAGGGTGGGACTACCATACAATGAGCAGTTCTTC
J: TRBJ1-2; size: few; D: TRBD1; V: TRBV7-3; CDR3: CASSLSISNRGRGSDGYTF; DNA: TGTGCCAGCAGCCTTAGTATCTCGAACAGGGGGCGCGGTTCTGATGGCTACACCTTC
J: TRBJ1-1; size: NA; D: NA; V: TRBV12-3/TRBV12-4; CDR3: CASSTLRNTEAFF; DNA: TGTGCCAGCAGTACTCTAAGGAATACTGAAGCTTTCTTT
J: TRBJ2-7; size: NA; D: NA; V: TRBV20-1; CDR3: CSARGEGRIPYEQYF; DNA: TGCAGTGCTAGAGGTGAGGGGCGCATCCCCTACGAGCAGTACTTC
J: TRBJ2-1; size: NA; D: NA; V: TRBV6-1; CDR3: CASSDSGSGYNEQFF; DNA: TGTGCCAGCAGTGACTCCGGGAGTGGCTACAATGAGCAGTTCTTC
J: TRBJ2-2; size: NA; D: TRBD2; V: TRBV12-3/TRBV12-4; CDR3: CASSFHPGLAGGSNTGELFF; DNA: TGTGCCAGCAGTTTCCACCCGGGACTAGCGGGGGGGTCTAACACCGGGGAGCTGTTTTTT
J: TRBJ2-7; size: NA; D: TRBD2; V: TRBV9; CDR3: CASSLTTSGRSNEQYF; DNA: TGTGCCAGCAGCCTAACGACTAGCGGGAGATCTAATGAGCAGTACTTC
J: TRBJ2-7; size: NA; D: TRBD2; V: TRBV13; CDR3: CASSPGTSGRGEQYF; DNA: TGTGCCAGCAGCCCAGGGACTAGCGGGAGAGGGGAGCAGTACTTC
J: TRBJ1-1; size: NA; D: TRBD1; V: TRBV4-1; CDR3: CANSQAQGGRTGGNTEAFF; DNA: TGCGCCAACAGCCAAGCCCAGGGGGGCCGAACAGGGGGGAACACTGAAGCTTTCTTT
J: TRBJ2-1; size: many; D: NA; V: TRBV11-2; CDR3: CASSLLLSGGSSYNEQFF; DNA: TGTGCCAGCAGCTTACTTCTTTCGGGGGGCAGCTCCTACAATGAGCAGTTCTTC
J: TRBJ2-5; size: NA; D: TRBD1; V: TRBV10-3; CDR3: CALGQGAGETQYF; DNA: TGTGCCTTAGGACAGGGGGCCGGAGAGACCCAGTACTTC
J: TRBJ2-7; size: NA; D: TRBD1; V: TRBV7-2; CDR3: CASSLGDSQLYEQYF; DNA: TGTGCCAGCAGCTTAGGGGACAGCCAACTGTACGAGCAGTACTTC
J: TRBJ1-4; size: many; D: NA; V: TRBV18; CDR3: CASRDRKKLFF; DNA: TGTGCCAGCCGGGATAGGAAAAAACTGTTTTTT
J: TRBJ1-2; size: NA; D: NA; V: TRBV12-3/TRBV12-4; CDR3: CASSTGDNYSYTF; DNA: TGTGCCAGCAGCACCGGAGATAACTATAGCTACACCTTC
J: TRBJ2-7; size: NA; D: NA; V: TRBV12-3/TRBV12-4; CDR3: CASSLNGVNEQYF; DNA: TGTGCCAGCAGTTTAAACGGGGTCAACGAGCAGTACTTC
J: TRBJ1-4; size: NA; D: NA; V: TRBV5-5; CDR3: CASSPIVEKLFF; DNA: TGTGCCAGCAGCCCGATCGTAGAAAAACTGTTTTTT
J: TRBJ2-7; size: NA; D: NA; V: TRBV28; CDR3: CATRGGYEQYF; DNA: TGTGCCACGCGGGGCGGCTACGAGCAGTACTTC
J: TRBJ2-7; size: NA; D: NA; V: TRBV27; CDR3: CASSPTAAGEQYF; DNA: TGTGCCAGCAGTCCGACAGCGGCTGGGGAGCAGTACTTC
J: TRBJ2-2; size: few; D: NA; V: TRBV29-1; CDR3: CSAKIGGTGELFF; DNA: TGCAGCGCTAAGATAGGGGGCACCGGGGAGCTGTTTTTT
J: TRBJ1-1; size: once; D: NA; V: TRBV5-1; CDR3: CASSVADMNTEAFF; DNA: TGCGCCAGCAGCGTGGCAGATATGAACACTGAAGCTTTCTTT
J: TRBJ2-5; size: NA; D: TRBD1; V: TRBV2; CDR3: CASSGVGTGGQETQYF; DNA: TGTGCCAGCAGCGGGGTTGGGACAGGGGGACAAGAGACCCAGTACTTC
J: TRBJ2-5; size: few; D: NA; V: TRBV3-1; CDR3: CASTEKETQYF; DNA: TGTGCCAGCACCGAAAAAGAGACCCAGTACTTC
J: TRBJ2-3; size: few; D: TRBD2; V: TRBV2; CDR3: CASGGTSGLSYF; DNA: TGTGCCAGCGGTGGTACTAGCGGGCTTTCGTATTTT